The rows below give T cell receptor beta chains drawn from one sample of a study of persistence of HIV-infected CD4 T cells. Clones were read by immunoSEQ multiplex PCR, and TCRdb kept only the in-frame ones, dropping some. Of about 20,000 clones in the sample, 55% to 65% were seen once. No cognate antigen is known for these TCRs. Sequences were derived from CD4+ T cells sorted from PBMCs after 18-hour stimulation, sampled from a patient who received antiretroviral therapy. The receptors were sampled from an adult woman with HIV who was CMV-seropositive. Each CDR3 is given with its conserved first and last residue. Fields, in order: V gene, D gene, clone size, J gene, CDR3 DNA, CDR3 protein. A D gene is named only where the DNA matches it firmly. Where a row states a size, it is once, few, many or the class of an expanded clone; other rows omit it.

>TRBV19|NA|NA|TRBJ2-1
TGTGCCAGTAACCGGGAACCCAATGAGCAGTTCTTC
CASNREPNEQFF
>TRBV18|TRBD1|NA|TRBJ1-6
TGTGCCAGCTCAACGAGGGACAGGGGGTCACCCCTCCACTTT
CASSTRDRGSPLHF
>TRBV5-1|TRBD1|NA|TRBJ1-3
TGCGCCAGCAGCTTGGACGGGACAGGAGCAAATGGAAACACCATATATTTT
CASSLDGTGANGNTIYF
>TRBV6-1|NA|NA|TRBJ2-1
TGTGCCAGCAGTGATAATTCCCCCTCGCAGTTCTTC
CASSDNSPSQFF
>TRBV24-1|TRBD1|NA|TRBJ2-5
TGTGCCACCAGTGATGATGGGACAGGGGGTGGGACCCAGTACTTC
CATSDDGTGGGTQYF
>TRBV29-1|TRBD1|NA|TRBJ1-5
TGCAGCGTCAGCGGACAGGGGGGTCAGCCCCAGCATTTT
CSVSGQGGQPQHF
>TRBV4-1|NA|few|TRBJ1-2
TGCGCCAGCAGCAAGCGGGCCCCAATCGAAGATCCTAATGGCTACACCTTC
CASSKRAPIEDPNGYTF
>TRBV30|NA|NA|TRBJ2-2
TGTGCCTCGCCGGGGCCCGAGGGTGGAGGCACCGGGGAGCTGTTTTTT
CASPGPEGGGTGELFF
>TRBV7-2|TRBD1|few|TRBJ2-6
TGTGCCAGCAGCTTTTTTTTAGGGGGCGGCCCTGGGGCCAACGTCCTGACTTTC
CASSFFLGGGPGANVLTF
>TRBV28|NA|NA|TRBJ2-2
TGTGCCAGCAGTTTTGTACAGGGTGGGAACACCGGGGAGCTGTTTTTT
CASSFVQGGNTGELFF
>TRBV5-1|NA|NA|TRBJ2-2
TGCGCCAGCAGCTTGAACGGGGCCCTAACCGGGGAGCTGTTTTTT
CASSLNGALTGELFF
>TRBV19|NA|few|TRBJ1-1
TGTGCCAGTAGTCCCCAAAACACTGAAGCTTTCTTT
CASSPQNTEAFF
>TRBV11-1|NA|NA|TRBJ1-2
TGTGCCAGCAGCCTGGGACTCGGGGGCAGCTATGGCTACACCTTC
CASSLGLGGSYGYTF